Shown below are 30 T cell receptor beta chains from a single sample sequenced in a study of blood T cell repertoires in COVID-19. Here immunoSEQ multiplex PCR was the method, and the copy in TCRdb shows in-frame clones only, minus some. The sample has hundreds of thousands of clones; approximately 85% are singletons. Material: peripheral blood. The source is a man aged 50-60 years with active or convalescent COVID-19.

Here the CDR3 reads CASSSTFQGLEGQFF. The CDR3 DNA sequence: TGTGCCAGCAGCTCCACATTCCAGGGACTGGAGGGGCAGTTCTTC. The V call is TRBV7-3, the J call TRBJ2-1, with D possibly being TRBD2 (6 bases). This CDR3 comprises 15 residues. Germline CDR1 SGHTA, CDR2 FQGTGA. V was clipped by 4 bases and J by 12 bases, with 22 bases between them. Variable domain in full (rest from reference TRBV7-3 and TRBJ2-1): GAGVSQTPSNKVTEKGKYVELRCDPISGHTALYWYRQSLGQGPEFLIYFQGTGAADDSGLPNDRFFAVRPEGSVSTLKIQRTERGDSAVYLCASSSTFQGLEGQFFGPGTRLTVL.

The gene calls are TRBV28 and TRBJ1-4, with 8 bases matching TRBD1. CDR1 MDHEN and CDR2 SYDVKM come from the germline V gene. The CDR3 totals 14 residues. Losses at the gene ends were 6 bases for V and 5 bases for J; bases not matched to a gene: 5. The CDR3, as DNA: TGTGCCAGCAGATTACAGGGGGGAAATGAAAAACTGTTTTTT. Protein sequence: CASRLQGGNEKLFF.

The chain carries TRBV21-1 and TRBJ2-7; the D call in the table, TRBD1, was not verified against the DNA. TRBV21-1 is a pseudogene segment. This CDR3 region has 10 residues. CDR3 amino acids: CASSKRDKYF. The DNA for the CDR3 is TGTGCCAGCAGCAAACGCGACAAGTACTTC.

The chain is built from TRBV28 and TRBJ1-4; D gene ambiguous. Trimming took 6 bases from V and 7 from J, leaving 9 bases between them. This CDR3 is 12 amino acids long. CDR1 and CDR2 (germline): MDHEN, SYDVKM. The CDR3 region has the DNA TGTGCCAGCAGCGGGCGGGGTGAAAAACTGTTTTTT. This sequence encodes CASSGRGEKLFF.

V is TRBV7-8 and J is TRBJ2-5, with a weak D call TRBD2 (5 bases). The CDR3 runs to 14 residues. Trimming stripped 2 bases from V and 5 bases from J, with 12 bases between. From germline, CDR1 is SGHVS and CDR2 FQNEAQ. CDR3 coding DNA: TGTGCCAGCAGCTTATTGAGGACTGCCGAGACCCAGTACTTC. Translation: CASSLLRTAETQYF.

The chain uses TRBV10-3 and TRBJ1-5; 8 bases are shared with TRBD1. This CDR3 region has 12 residues. J lost 8 bases, V lost 8 bases, and 5 bases had no gene match. The germline V gene has CDR1 ENHRY and CDR2 SYGVKD. The CDR3 region has the DNA TGTGCCATCGGACAGGGAGATGAGCCCCAGCATTTT. Encoded protein: CAIGQGDEPQHF.

The V gene is TRBV2, the J gene TRBJ2-1; TRBD2 aligns across 9 bases. CDR1 is SNHLY, CDR2 FYNNEI, per germline. This CDR3 comprises 13 residues. V lost 8 bases to trimming and J lost 13 bases; unmatched junction nucleotides: 12. The CDR3 nucleotides are TGTGCCAGCGCTAGCGGGGCCCAGATACCCCAGTTCTTC. Translated, it gives CASASGAQIPQFF.

The J gene is TRBJ1-6, the V gene TRBV11-2, with D possibly matching TRBD1 (5 bases). V was shortened by 4 bases and J by 10 bases, with 17 bases between the two germline ends. Germline V CDR1 and CDR2: SGHAT, FQNNGV. The length of the CDR3 is 15 residues. The CDR3 spells CASSSPRQRGSPLHF. CDR3 sequence (DNA): TGTGCCAGCAGCTCCCCCCGACAGCGAGGATCACCCCTCCACTTT.

The chain has TRBV28 and TRBJ1-2; 7 bases line up with TRBD1. CDR3 length: 13 amino acids. V was clipped by 6 bases and J by 8 bases; unmatched bases: 9. The germline V gene has CDR1 MDHEN and CDR2 SYDVKM. The CDR3 nucleotides are TGTGCCAGCAGAGGGACAGACCGGCCCGGCTACACCTTC. Protein product: CASRGTDRPGYTF.

V gene TRBV24-1 combines with J gene TRBJ2-7; TRBD2 might be the D (6 bases). The CDR3 is 15 residues long. In germline, CDR1 is KGHDR, CDR2 SFDVKD. The V end lost 4 bases, the J end lost 0 bases, and 12 bases lay between the germline ends. The CDR3 here is CATSDPAGSSYEQYF. The CDR3 DNA reads as TGTGCCACCAGTGACCCGGCGGGAAGCTCCTACGAGCAGTACTTC.

The V and J genes are TRBV4-2 and TRBJ2-2; tentatively, D is TRBD1 (6 bases). Germline V gene lookup returns CDR1 LGHNA and CDR2 YNFKEQ. V was pared by 2 bases and J by 8 bases, with 15 bases between. The CDR3 has 15 amino acids. The CDR3 nucleotides are TGTGCCAGCAGCCAAACCACAGGGCTCGAAGGGGAGCTGTTTTTT. Encoded protein: CASSQTTGLEGELFF.

The DNA for the CDR3 is TGTGCCAGCTCACGGCTGCCAAGCGCCTCTAGCACAGATACGCAGTATTTT. This gives the protein CASSRLPSASSTDTQYF. This sequence joins TRBV18 and TRBJ2-3, with D uncertain. Trimming pared 4 bases from V and 0 bases from J, leaving 17 bases between. The V gene's germline CDR1 is KGHSH and CDR2 LQKENI. The CDR3 covers 17 residues.

The chain carries TRBV9 and TRBJ2-1; TRBD2 matches 10 bases. Trimming at V came to 3 bases and at J to 8 bases, leaving 11 bases not matched to a gene. Germline V gene data show CDR1 as SGDLS and CDR2 as YYNGEE. CDR3 size: 16 residues. The CDR3 DNA reads TGTGCCAGCAGCGGGAGAGGGGCTAGCGGGAGCGATGAGCAGTTCTTC. Amino acid sequence: CASSGRGASGSDEQFF.

The chain couples TRBV15 to TRBJ1-5; possibly TRBD1 for D (5 bases). Germline lookup yields CDR1 LNHNV and CDR2 YYDKDF (reference sequence). The germline V and J ends were trimmed by 5 bases and 8 bases, with 13 bases remaining between them. The CDR3 extends over 13 amino acids. CDR3 sequence reads: CATSRGVQEPQHF. As DNA, the CDR3 is TGTGCCACCAGCCGGGGGGTCCAGGAGCCCCAGCATTTT.

V usage is TRBV6-5 and J usage is TRBJ2-7; 10 bases are shared with TRBD1. Germline loops: CDR1 MNHEY, CDR2 SVGAGI. J was trimmed by 5 bases and V by 7 bases; bases with no gene match: 5. The CDR3 loop spans 13 amino acids. The chain's CDR3 is CASTEDRGHEQYF. For the CDR3, the DNA is TGTGCCAGCACCGAAGACAGGGGGCACGAGCAGTACTTC.

The chain is built from TRBV6-5 and TRBJ2-1, with TRBD2 matching 8 bases. This CDR3 contains 15 residues. The V gene's germline CDR1 is MNHEY and CDR2 SVGAGI. With V trimmed by 5 bases and J by 0 bases, 3 bases remained unmatched. The CDR3 coding sequence is TGTGCCAGCAGTCGAGCGGGGGCCTCCTACAATGAGCAGTTCTTC. This codes for CASSRAGASYNEQFF.

This rearrangement joins TRBV5-4 to TRBJ2-2, with D possibly being TRBD2 (6 bases). Germline V gives CDR1 SGHNT, CDR2 YYREEE (reference sequence). The V end was cut by 7 bases, the J end by 4 bases, with 11 bases between. The length of the CDR3 is 13 residues. The CDR3 region is CASRLEPTGELFF. The CDR3 nucleotides are TGTGCCAGCCGACTAGAGCCCACCGGGGAGCTGTTTTTT.

Concerning this clone: This same CDR3 is encoded by further DNA sequences in the sample. This rearrangement joins TRBV5-1 to TRBJ2-3, with D hard to call. The V gene lost 0 bases and the J gene lost 2 bases, with 7 bases spanning the gap. This CDR3 comprises 14 residues. Per germline, CDR1 SGHRS and CDR2 YFSETQ. The CDR3 DNA reads as TGCGCCAGCAGCTTGGGGCAGGCCACAGATACGCAGTATTTT. This encodes CASSLGQATDTQYF. The entire variable domain, with the rest obtained from reference TRBV5-1 and TRBJ2-3, is as follows: KAGVTQTPRYLIKTRGQQVTLSCSPISGHRSVSWYQQTPGQGLQFLFEYFSETQRNKGNFPGRFSGRQFSNSRSEMNVSTLELGDSALYLCASSLGQATDTQYFGPGTRLTVL.

This clone has just a few counts. The V gene is TRBV10-3, the J gene TRBJ1-3, with unresolved D. V was cut by 2 bases and J by 0 bases, with 5 bases left in between. The CDR3 length is 14 residues. Germline-derived CDR1 and CDR2 are ENHRY and SYGVKD. CDR3 sequence (DNA): TGTGCCATCAGTGAGGGGAGCTCTGGAAACACCATATATTTT. Its translation: CAISEGSSGNTIYF.

The chain recombines TRBV30 with TRBJ2-6; possibly TRBD1 for D (6 bases). CDR1 and CDR2 (germline): GTSNPN, SVGIG (reference sequence). V lost 6 bases, J lost 0 bases, and 9 bases lay in between. The CDR3 runs to 14 residues. The CDR3 DNA follows: TGTGCCTGTACAGGGACCTCTGGGGCCAACGTCCTGACTTTC. Translation: CACTGTSGANVLTF.

The gene calls are TRBV5-5 and TRBJ1-1, with no clear D. The ends were cut back, 2 bases at V and 4 bases at J, with 15 bases in the middle. In germline, CDR1 is SGHKS, CDR2 YYEKEE (reference sequence). The CDR3 is made up of 15 amino acids. The CDR3 sequence: CASSFAGPGGTEAFF. DNA for the CDR3: TGTGCCAGCAGCTTTGCAGGTCCCGGTGGCACTGAAGCTTTCTTT.

The gene calls are TRBV18 and TRBJ1-2; 7 positions match TRBD1. Unmatched junction bases numbered 5, after V lost 2 bases and J lost 5 bases. Germline lookup yields CDR1 KGHSH and CDR2 LQKENI. The CDR3 totals 14 residues. This CDR3 reads CASSPGDRTYGYTF. The DNA for the CDR3 is TGTGCCAGCTCACCAGGGGACAGAACTTATGGCTACACCTTC.

The J gene is TRBJ2-2, the V gene TRBV7-2; 9 bases agree with TRBD2. V was pared by 3 bases and J by 7 bases, with 3 bases of the junction left unmatched. The CDR3 has 14 amino acids. CDR1 SGHTA and CDR2 FQGNSA come from the germline V gene. CDR3 nucleotide sequence: TGTGCCAGCAGCTTTCTAGCGGGAATCGGGGAGCTGTTTTTT. Its protein product is CASSFLAGIGELFF.

The J gene is TRBJ1-4, the V gene TRBV5-1; weak D call: TRBD1 (6 bases). CDR3 size: 14 residues. Trimming cost V 4 bases and J 7 bases, with 14 bases left between them. Germline values: CDR1 SGHRS, CDR2 YFSETQ. CDR3 nucleotide sequence: TGCGCCAGCAGCCATCAGGGGTCGGCTGAAAAACTGTTTTTT. It translates to CASSHQGSAEKLFF.

V and J are TRBV20-1 and TRBJ1-1; D gene unclear. CDR1 is DFQATT and CDR2 is SNEGSKA in the germline V gene (reference sequence). Deletions cut 0 bases from V and 8 bases from J, with 7 bases between. CDR3 length equals 11 residues. DNA of the CDR3: TGCAGTGCTAGAGATTTCGGGGAAGCTTTCTTT. Translation: CSARDFGEAFF.

This chain uses TRBV6-6 with TRBJ2-1; maybe TRBD2 (6 bases). The CDR3 covers 14 residues. CDR1 MNHNY and CDR2 SVGAGI come from the germline V gene (reference sequence). Trimming stripped 6 bases from V and 9 bases from J, with 18 bases between. Written as DNA, the CDR3 is TGTGCCAGCAGCCAACAGACTAGTAGTGGTGAGCAGTTCTTC. Amino acids: CASSQQTSSGEQFF.

The V call is TRBV30, the J call TRBJ1-6; 9 bases line up with TRBD1. With V trimmed by 1 base and J by 8 bases, 3 bases remained unmatched. CDR3 length equals 14 residues. The germline gives CDR1 GTSNPN, CDR2 SVGIG (reference sequence). Here the CDR3 reads CAWSATGGYSPLHF. CDR3 sequence (DNA): TGTGCCTGGAGTGCGACAGGGGGTTATTCACCCCTCCACTTT.

The table lists this clone with a few counts. This chain uses TRBV2 with TRBJ2-1; D ambiguous. With 4 bases removed from V and 5 bases from J, the gap between germline ends came to 12 bases. Per the germline V gene, CDR1 is SNHLY and CDR2 is FYNNEI. This CDR3 region has 14 residues. CDR3 nucleotides: TGTGCCAGCAGTGGTCGGGTAGGAAACAATGAGCAGTTCTTC. This gives the protein CASSGRVGNNEQFF.

The chain recombines TRBV4-3 with TRBJ1-2, with no clear D. Trimming left V 0 bases short and J 4 bases short, with 15 bases between. CDR1 is LGHNA and CDR2 is YSLEER in the germline V gene. CDR3 length equals 16 residues. This chain's CDR3 is CASSQEETDYFYGYTF. CDR3 bases: TGCGCCAGCAGCCAAGAGGAGACTGATTATTTCTATGGCTACACCTTC.

This chain uses TRBV19 with TRBJ2-3, with D perhaps TRBD2 (6 bases). This CDR3 has 11 residues. Germline assignment: CDR1 LNHDA and CDR2 SQIVND (reference sequence). Trimming removed 9 bases at V and 6 bases at J, with 10 bases between. The CDR3 spells CASTTRDTQYF. The CDR3 DNA sequence: TGTGCCAGCACGACTAGGGATACGCAGTATTTT.